This is a list of T cell receptor beta chains from one sample in a study of OX40 agonist ivuxolimab in advanced cancers. Some clones are missing from TCRdb's copy, which holds only in-frame ones; the method was immunoSEQ multiplex PCR. The repertoire includes about 100,000 clones, around 93% of them detected once, and roughly 0.66% sits in the top ten. Sequences were derived from CD4+ or CD8+ T cells sorted from blood, sampled in a trial of the OX40 agonist ivuxolimab. These receptors all come from an adult with an advanced solid tumor such as melanoma, head and neck, liver or kidney cancer. Each CDR3 is given with its conserved first and last residue. D genes are given only for firm matches. Only part of the rows carry a size: once, few, many, or a class if the clone is expanded.

clone_size | j_call | v_call | d_call | cdr3_aa | cdr3_nt
NA | TRBJ2-1 | TRBV7-3 | NA | CASSPIGGRNNEQFF | TGTGCCAGCAGCCCAATAGGGGGGCGGAACAATGAGCAGTTCTTC
NA | TRBJ1-5 | TRBV6-1 | TRBD1 | CASKEGQGGNQPQHF | TGTGCCAGCAAGGAGGGACAGGGAGGAAATCAGCCCCAGCATTTT
NA | TRBJ1-1 | TRBV9 | TRBD1 | CASSAFHRGRENPFF | TGTGCCAGCAGCGCCTTTCACAGGGGAAGAGAAAATCCTTTCTTT
NA | TRBJ2-5 | TRBV5-1 | TRBD1 | CASRFTGTGKETQYF | TGCGCCAGCAGATTTACCGGGACAGGGAAAGAGACCCAGTACTTC
NA | TRBJ2-3 | TRBV7-9 | TRBD2 | CASTDGGNGGVDTQYF | TGTGCCAGCACCGACGGAGGGAACGGGGGGGTAGATACGCAGTATTTT
NA | TRBJ1-4 | TRBV7-4 | NA | CASSIWTVWYEKLFF | TGTGCCAGCAGCATCTGGACAGTGTGGTATGAAAAACTGTTTTTT
NA | TRBJ2-1 | TRBV9 | TRBD2 | CASSAGLAGYNEQFF | TGTGCCAGCAGCGCAGGACTAGCGGGATACAATGAGCAGTTCTTC
NA | TRBJ2-1 | TRBV5-1 | NA | CASSEGRLSSYNEQFF | TGCGCCAGCAGCGAGGGACGGTTGAGCTCCTACAATGAGCAGTTCTTC
NA | TRBJ1-2 | TRBV10-2 | NA | CASRVGAGGRGYTF | TGCGCCAGCAGGGTCGGGGCCGGCGGAAGGGGCTACACCTTC
NA | TRBJ2-2 | TRBV10-3 | NA | CAISEKDTNTGELFF | TGTGCCATCAGTGAGAAGGATACGAACACCGGGGAGCTGTTTTTT
NA | TRBJ2-7 | TRBV5-5 | TRBD1 | CASSWGQGAVYEQYF | TGTGCCAGCAGCTGGGGACAGGGGGCAGTCTACGAGCAGTACTTC
NA | TRBJ2-2 | TRBV6-5 | NA | CASSARRDAGELFF | TGTGCCAGCAGCGCGAGGCGGGACGCCGGGGAGCTGTTTTTT
NA | TRBJ1-4 | TRBV9 | NA | CASSVGREPTNEKLFF | TGTGCCAGCAGCGTTGGTCGGGAGCCAACTAATGAAAAACTGTTTTTT
NA | TRBJ2-1 | TRBV10-3 | TRBD2 | CATLPSGRASYNEQFF | TGTGCCACCCTCCCTAGCGGGAGGGCTTCCTACAATGAGCAGTTCTTC
NA | TRBJ1-2 | TRBV5-6 | NA | CASSLDALTPGGGYTF | TGTGCCAGCAGCTTGGATGCCCTGACCCCTGGAGGTGGCTACACCTTC
NA | TRBJ2-5 | TRBV10-1 | TRBD1 | CASSRDSRETQYF | TGCGCCAGCAGTCGGGACAGTAGAGAGACCCAGTACTTC
NA | TRBJ2-6 | TRBV19 | NA | CASREGSSGANVLTF | TGTGCCAGTAGGGAGGGAAGCTCTGGGGCCAACGTCCTGACTTTC
NA | TRBJ1-1 | TRBV5-5 | NA | CASRPGQGNTEAFF | TGTGCCAGCAGACCTGGCCAGGGGAACACTGAAGCTTTCTTT
NA | TRBJ2-7 | TRBV6-5 | TRBD1 | CASSGTAYEQYF | TGTGCCAGCAGTGGGACAGCCTACGAGCAGTACTTC
NA | TRBJ1-5 | TRBV5-1 | NA | CASSQGGNQPQHF | TGCGCCAGCAGTCAGGGTGGAAATCAGCCCCAGCATTTT
NA | TRBJ2-3 | TRBV5-4 | NA | CARSVPTSTDTQYF | TGTGCCCGTAGCGTGCCTACCAGCACAGATACGCAGTATTTT
NA | TRBJ1-1 | TRBV29-1 | NA | CSVDGGPNTEAFF | TGCAGCGTGGATGGGGGCCCGAACACTGAAGCTTTCTTT
NA | TRBJ2-2 | TRBV4-1 | NA | CASSHIHDTGELFF | TGCGCCAGCAGCCATATACACGACACCGGGGAGCTGTTTTTT
NA | TRBJ1-2 | TRBV7-2 | TRBD1 | CASSLAGTGGDYGYTF | TGTGCCAGCAGCTTAGCGGGGACAGGGGGCGACTATGGCTACACCTTC
few | TRBJ2-3 | TRBV6-1 | NA | CASTRGSPDTQYF | TGTGCCAGCACCCGGGGTAGCCCAGATACGCAGTATTTT
NA | TRBJ1-1 | TRBV6-1 | NA | CASSAASLTEAFF | TGTGCCAGCAGTGCTGCTAGTTTAACTGAAGCTTTCTTT
NA | TRBJ1-1 | TRBV30 | NA | CASDRSHTEAFF | TGTGCCTCAGACAGGTCGCACACTGAAGCTTTCTTT
NA | TRBJ1-1 | TRBV30 | NA | CAWSFGGSEAFF | TGTGCCTGGAGTTTTGGGGGCTCTGAAGCTTTCTTT
NA | TRBJ1-2 | TRBV25-1 | NA | CASSRAGANYGYTF | TGTGCCAGCAGTCGCGCAGGGGCGAACTATGGCTACACCTTC
NA | TRBJ2-2 | TRBV10-3 | NA | CAISERTGNTGELFF | TGTGCCATCAGTGAACGGACGGGGAACACCGGGGAGCTGTTTTTT
NA | TRBJ2-2 | TRBV2 | TRBD2 | CASSSSGSGELFF | TGTGCCAGCAGTTCTAGCGGGTCGGGGGAGCTGTTTTTT
once | TRBJ1-1 | TRBV10-3 | TRBD1 | CAISETGGDTEAFF | TGTGCCATCAGTGAGACAGGGGGGGACACTGAAGCTTTCTTT
NA | TRBJ2-7 | TRBV29-1 | NA | CSVGTVAASYEQYF | TGCAGCGTTGGCACTGTAGCGGCCTCCTACGAGCAGTACTTC
NA | TRBJ2-5 | TRBV5-1 | TRBD2 | CASSSSGRSQETQYF | TGCGCCAGCAGCTCTAGCGGGAGGTCACAAGAGACCCAGTACTTC
once | TRBJ2-3 | TRBV9 | NA | CASSAYRGGTDTQYF | TGTGCCAGCAGCGCATACAGGGGGGGGACAGATACGCAGTATTTT
NA | TRBJ2-7 | TRBV7-9 | TRBD1 | CASSLTGGEFYEQYF | TGTGCCAGCAGCCTGACAGGGGGTGAGTTCTACGAGCAGTACTTC
NA | TRBJ2-3 | TRBV6-1 | NA | CASTAYRDTQYF | TGTGCCAGCACCGCTTATCGAGATACGCAGTATTTT
once | TRBJ1-5 | TRBV7-8 | TRBD1 | CASSVGQVGGQPQHF | TGTGCCAGCAGCGTCGGACAGGTGGGAGGGCAGCCCCAGCATTTT
NA | TRBJ1-1 | TRBV9 | NA | CASSVFDSHTEAFF | TGTGCCAGCAGCGTTTTCGACAGCCACACTGAAGCTTTCTTT
NA | TRBJ2-1 | TRBV11-2 | NA | CASSGIWGSSYNEQFF | TGTGCCAGCAGCGGGATCTGGGGGAGCTCCTACAATGAGCAGTTCTTC
NA | TRBJ1-5 | TRBV19 | TRBD1 | CASSKTGTGNQPQHF | TGTGCCAGTAGTAAAACCGGGACAGGGAATCAGCCCCAGCATTTT
NA | TRBJ2-6 | TRBV10-1 | NA | CASSRDSSGANVLTF | TGCGCCAGCAGTCGAGACTCCTCTGGGGCCAACGTCCTGACTTTC
NA | TRBJ1-1 | TRBV11-2 | NA | CASSRQEGEFTEAFF | TGTGCCAGCAGCCGCCAGGAGGGGGAGTTTACTGAAGCTTTCTTT
NA | TRBJ2-7 | TRBV27 | NA | CASSFRQSYEQYF | TGTGCCAGCAGTTTCCGACAGTCCTACGAGCAGTACTTC
NA | TRBJ1-5 | TRBV19 | NA | CASSGGVSQPQHF | TGTGCCAGTAGTGGAGGGGTATCGCAGCCCCAGCATTTT
NA | TRBJ1-2 | TRBV30 | NA | CAWKAQGGWANGYTF | TGTGCCTGGAAAGCACAGGGAGGTTGGGCTAATGGCTACACCTTC
NA | TRBJ1-2 | TRBV7-2 | NA | CASSLGGSNYGYTF | TGTGCCAGCAGCTTGGGAGGCAGCAACTATGGCTACACCTTC
NA | TRBJ2-1 | TRBV5-1 | NA | CASSTQRKAYNEQFF | TGCGCCAGCAGCACTCAGCGGAAAGCCTACAATGAGCAGTTCTTC
few | TRBJ2-1 | TRBV30 | NA | CAWNLGDRSYNEQFF | TGTGCCTGGAATTTGGGGGATCGCTCCTACAATGAGCAGTTCTTC
NA | TRBJ2-1 | TRBV6-5 | NA | CASSNRGSYNEQFF | TGTGCCAGCAGTAACCGGGGATCCTACAATGAGCAGTTCTTC
NA | TRBJ1-1 | TRBV5-1 | NA | CASSRREGNTEAFF | TGCGCCAGCAGCCGTAGGGAGGGTAACACTGAAGCTTTCTTT
NA | TRBJ1-4 | TRBV4-1 | TRBD1 | CASSQADRGLGGEKLFF | TGCGCCAGCAGCCAAGCCGACAGGGGGTTAGGCGGTGAAAAACTGTTTTTT
NA | TRBJ2-5 | TRBV19 | NA | CASSAGTGDPQETQYF | TGTGCCAGTAGTGCGGGGACGGGAGACCCACAAGAGACCCAGTACTTC
NA | TRBJ2-1 | TRBV2 | NA | CASHLRLAGDNEQFF | TGTGCCAGCCACCTGAGGTTGGCAGGGGACAATGAGCAGTTCTTC
NA | TRBJ2-5 | TRBV15 | TRBD2 | CATSKGPLRGQETQYF | TGTGCCACCAGCAAAGGACCCCTGCGGGGGCAAGAGACCCAGTACTTC
once | TRBJ1-2 | TRBV30 | NA | CAHANGPRGYTF | TGTGCCCACGCCAACGGCCCCAGAGGCTACACCTTC